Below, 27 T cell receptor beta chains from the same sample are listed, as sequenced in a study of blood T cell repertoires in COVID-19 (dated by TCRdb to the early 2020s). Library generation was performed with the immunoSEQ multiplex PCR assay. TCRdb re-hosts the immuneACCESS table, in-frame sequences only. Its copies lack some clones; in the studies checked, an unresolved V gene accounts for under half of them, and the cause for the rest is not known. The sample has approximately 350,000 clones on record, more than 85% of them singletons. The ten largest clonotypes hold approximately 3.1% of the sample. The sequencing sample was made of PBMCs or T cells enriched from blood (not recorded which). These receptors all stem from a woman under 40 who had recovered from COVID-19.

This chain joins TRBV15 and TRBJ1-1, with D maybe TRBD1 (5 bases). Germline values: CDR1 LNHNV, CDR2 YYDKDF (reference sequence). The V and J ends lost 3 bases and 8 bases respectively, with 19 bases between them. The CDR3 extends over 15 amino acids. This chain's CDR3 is CATSSLLQGAVEAFF. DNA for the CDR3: TGTGCCACCAGCAGCCTCCTCCAGGGCGCGGTAGAAGCTTTCTTT.

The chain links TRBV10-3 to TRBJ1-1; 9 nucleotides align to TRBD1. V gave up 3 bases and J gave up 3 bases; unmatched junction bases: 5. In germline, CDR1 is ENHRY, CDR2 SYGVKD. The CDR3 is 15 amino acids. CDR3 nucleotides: TGTGCCATCAGTGACGGACAGGGGAAGGACACTGAAGCTTTCTTT. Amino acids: CAISDGQGKDTEAFF.

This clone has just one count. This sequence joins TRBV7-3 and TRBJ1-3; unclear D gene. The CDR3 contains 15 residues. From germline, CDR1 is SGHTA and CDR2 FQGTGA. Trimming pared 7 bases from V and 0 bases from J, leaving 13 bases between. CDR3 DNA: TGTGCCAGCACCTCCGGGGTTTGCTCTGGAAACACCATATATTTT. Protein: CASTSGVCSGNTIYF.

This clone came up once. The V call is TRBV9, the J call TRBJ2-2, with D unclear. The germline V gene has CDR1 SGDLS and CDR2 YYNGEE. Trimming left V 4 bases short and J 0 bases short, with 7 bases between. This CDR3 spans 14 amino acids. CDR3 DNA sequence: TGTGCCAGCAGCCCCCTAGCGAACACCGGGGAGCTGTTTTTT. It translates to CASSPLANTGELFF. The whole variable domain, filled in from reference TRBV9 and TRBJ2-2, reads DSGVTQTPKHLITATGQRVTLRCSPRSGDLSVYWYQQSLDQGLQFLIQYYNGEERAKGNILERFSAQQFPDLHSELNLSSLELGDSALYFCASSPLANTGELFFGEGSRLTVL.

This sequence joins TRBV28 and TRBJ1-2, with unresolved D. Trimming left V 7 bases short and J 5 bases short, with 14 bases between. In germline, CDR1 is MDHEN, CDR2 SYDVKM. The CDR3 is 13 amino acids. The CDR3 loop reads CASTLGTIYGYTF. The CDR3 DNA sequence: TGTGCCAGCACCCTAGGTACAATATATGGCTACACCTTC.

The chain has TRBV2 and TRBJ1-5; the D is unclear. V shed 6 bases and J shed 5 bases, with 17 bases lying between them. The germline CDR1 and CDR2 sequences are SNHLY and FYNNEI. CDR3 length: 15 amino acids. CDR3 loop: CASRDYDKLYQPQHF. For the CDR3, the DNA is TGTGCCAGCAGGGATTACGACAAGCTTTATCAGCCCCAGCATTTT.

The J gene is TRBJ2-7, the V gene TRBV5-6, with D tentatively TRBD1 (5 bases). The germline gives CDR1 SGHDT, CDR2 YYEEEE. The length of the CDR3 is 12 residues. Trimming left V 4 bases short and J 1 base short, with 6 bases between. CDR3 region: CASSPGSYEQYF. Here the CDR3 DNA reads TGTGCCAGCAGCCCAGGGTCCTACGAGCAGTACTTC. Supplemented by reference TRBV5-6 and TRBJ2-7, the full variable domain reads DAGVTQSPTHLIKTRGQQVTLRCSPKSGHDTVSWYQQALGQGPQFIFQYYEEEERQRGNFPDRFSGHQFPNYSSELNVNALLLGDSALYLCASSPGSYEQYFGPGTRLTVT.

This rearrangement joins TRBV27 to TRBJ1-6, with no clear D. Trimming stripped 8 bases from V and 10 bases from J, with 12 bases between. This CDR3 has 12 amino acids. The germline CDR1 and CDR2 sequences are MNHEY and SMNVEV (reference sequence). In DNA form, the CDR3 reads TGTGCCAGCGCTGCGGGTCAATCACCCCTCCACTTT. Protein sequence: CASAAGQSPLHF.

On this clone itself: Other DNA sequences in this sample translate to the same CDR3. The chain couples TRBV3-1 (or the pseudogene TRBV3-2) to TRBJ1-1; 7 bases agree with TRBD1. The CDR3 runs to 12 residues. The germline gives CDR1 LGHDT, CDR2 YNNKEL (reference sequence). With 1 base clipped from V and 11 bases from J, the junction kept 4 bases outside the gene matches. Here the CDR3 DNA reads TGTGCCAGCAGCCAAGGACAGGGAGAGGCTTTCTTT. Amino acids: CASSQGQGEAFF.

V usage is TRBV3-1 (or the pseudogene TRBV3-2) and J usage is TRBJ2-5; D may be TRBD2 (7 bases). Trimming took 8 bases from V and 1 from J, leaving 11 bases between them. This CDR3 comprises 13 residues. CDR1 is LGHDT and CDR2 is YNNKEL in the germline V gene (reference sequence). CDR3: CASSGGRQETQYF. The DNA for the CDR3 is TGTGCCAGCTCCGGGGGGCGCCAAGAGACCCAGTACTTC.

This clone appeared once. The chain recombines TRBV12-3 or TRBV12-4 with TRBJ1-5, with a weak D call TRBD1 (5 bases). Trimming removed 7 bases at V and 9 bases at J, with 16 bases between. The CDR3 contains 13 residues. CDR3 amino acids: CASTLGVLGPQHF. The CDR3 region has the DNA TGTGCCAGCACCCTAGGGGTTTTGGGGCCCCAGCATTTT.

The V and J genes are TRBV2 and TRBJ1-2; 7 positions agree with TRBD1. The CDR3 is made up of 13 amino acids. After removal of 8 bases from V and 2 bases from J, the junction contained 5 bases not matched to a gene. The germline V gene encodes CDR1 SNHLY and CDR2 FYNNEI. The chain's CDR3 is CASRQTGNYGYTF. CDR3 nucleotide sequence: TGTGCCAGCCGACAGACAGGGAACTATGGCTACACCTTC.

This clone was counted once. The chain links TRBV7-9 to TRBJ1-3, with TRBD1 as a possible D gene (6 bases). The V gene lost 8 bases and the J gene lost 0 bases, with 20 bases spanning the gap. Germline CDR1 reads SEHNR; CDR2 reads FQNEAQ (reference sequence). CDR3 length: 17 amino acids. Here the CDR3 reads CASHDITQGYSGNTIYF. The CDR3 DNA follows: TGTGCCAGCCACGACATTACACAGGGCTACTCTGGAAACACCATATATTTT.

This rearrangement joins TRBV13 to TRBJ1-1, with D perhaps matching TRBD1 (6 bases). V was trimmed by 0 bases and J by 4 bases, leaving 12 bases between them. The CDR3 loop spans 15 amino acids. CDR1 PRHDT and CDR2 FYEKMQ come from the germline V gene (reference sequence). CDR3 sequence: CASSLGSGGITEAFF. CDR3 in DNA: TGTGCCAGCAGCTTAGGATCGGGGGGCATCACTGAAGCTTTCTTT. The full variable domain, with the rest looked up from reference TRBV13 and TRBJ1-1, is AAGVIQSPRHLIKEKRETATLKCYPIPRHDTVYWYQQGPGQDPQFLISFYEKMQSDKGSIPDRFSAQQFSDYHSELNMSSLELGDSALYFCASSLGSGGITEAFFGQGTRLTVV.

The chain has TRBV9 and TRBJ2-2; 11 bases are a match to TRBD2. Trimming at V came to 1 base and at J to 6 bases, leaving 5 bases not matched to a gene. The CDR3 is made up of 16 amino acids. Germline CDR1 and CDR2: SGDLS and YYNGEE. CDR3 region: CASSVSTSGSAGELFF. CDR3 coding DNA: TGTGCCAGCAGCGTATCAACTAGCGGGAGTGCCGGGGAGCTGTTTTTT. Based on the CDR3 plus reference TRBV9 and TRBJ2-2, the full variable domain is DSGVTQTPKHLITATGQRVTLRCSPRSGDLSVYWYQQSLDQGLQFLIQYYNGEERAKGNILERFSAQQFPDLHSELNLSSLELGDSALYFCASSVSTSGSAGELFFGEGSRLTVL.

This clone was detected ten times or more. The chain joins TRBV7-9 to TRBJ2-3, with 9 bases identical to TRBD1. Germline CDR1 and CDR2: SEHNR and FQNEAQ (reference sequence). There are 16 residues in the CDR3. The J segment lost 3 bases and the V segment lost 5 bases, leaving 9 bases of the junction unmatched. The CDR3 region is CASSPDRDRVTDTQYF. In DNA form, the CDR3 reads TGTGCCAGCAGCCCCGACCGGGACAGGGTGACAGATACGCAGTATTTT.

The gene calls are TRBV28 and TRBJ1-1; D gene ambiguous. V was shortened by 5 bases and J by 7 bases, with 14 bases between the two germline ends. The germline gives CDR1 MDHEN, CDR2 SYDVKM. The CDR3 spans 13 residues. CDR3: CASSPTTASEAFF. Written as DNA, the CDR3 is TGTGCCAGCAGTCCCACGACTGCTAGTGAAGCTTTCTTT.

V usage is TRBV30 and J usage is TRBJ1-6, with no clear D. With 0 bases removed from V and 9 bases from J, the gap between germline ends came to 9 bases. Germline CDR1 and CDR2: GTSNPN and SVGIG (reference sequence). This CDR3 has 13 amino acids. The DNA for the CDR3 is TGTGCCTGGAGTGTAGATGGCAGTTCACCCCTCCACTTT. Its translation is CAWSVDGSSPLHF.

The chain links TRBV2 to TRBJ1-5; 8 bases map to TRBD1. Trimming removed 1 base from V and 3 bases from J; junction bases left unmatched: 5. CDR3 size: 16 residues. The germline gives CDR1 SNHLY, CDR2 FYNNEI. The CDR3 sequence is CASSEGRTGPNQPQHF. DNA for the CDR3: TGTGCCAGCAGTGAAGGGCGGACAGGGCCCAATCAGCCCCAGCATTTT.

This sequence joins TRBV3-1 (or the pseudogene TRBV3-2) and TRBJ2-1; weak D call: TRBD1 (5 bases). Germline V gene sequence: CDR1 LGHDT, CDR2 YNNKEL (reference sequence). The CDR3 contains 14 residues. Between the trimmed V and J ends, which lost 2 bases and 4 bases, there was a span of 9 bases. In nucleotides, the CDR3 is TGTGCCAGCAGCCAACTGGGGCCTTACAATGAGCAGTTCTTC. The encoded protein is CASSQLGPYNEQFF.

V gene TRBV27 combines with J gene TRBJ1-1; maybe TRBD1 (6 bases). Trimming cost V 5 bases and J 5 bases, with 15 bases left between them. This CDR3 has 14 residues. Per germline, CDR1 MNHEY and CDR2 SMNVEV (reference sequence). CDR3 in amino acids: CASSAQGWGTEAFF. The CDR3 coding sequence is TGTGCCAGCAGTGCACAGGGATGGGGGACTGAAGCTTTCTTT.

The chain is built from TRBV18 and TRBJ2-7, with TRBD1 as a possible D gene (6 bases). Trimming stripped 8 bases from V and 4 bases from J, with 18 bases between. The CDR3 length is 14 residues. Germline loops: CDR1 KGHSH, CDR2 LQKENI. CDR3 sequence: CASAPTGVEYEQYF. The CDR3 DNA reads TGTGCCAGCGCCCCGACAGGAGTTGAGTACGAGCAGTACTTC.

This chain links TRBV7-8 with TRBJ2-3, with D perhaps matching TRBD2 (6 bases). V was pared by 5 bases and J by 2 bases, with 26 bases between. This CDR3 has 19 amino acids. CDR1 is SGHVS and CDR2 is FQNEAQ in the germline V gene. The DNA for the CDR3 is TGTGCCAGCAGCCCATCCGGCGGGGCAACCCCGCATCCCACAGATACGCAGTATTTT. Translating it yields CASSPSGGATPHPTDTQYF.

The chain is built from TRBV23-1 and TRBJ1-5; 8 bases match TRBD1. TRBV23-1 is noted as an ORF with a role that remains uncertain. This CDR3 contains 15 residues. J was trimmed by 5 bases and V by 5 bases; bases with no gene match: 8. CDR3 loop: CASSARQGCDQPQHF. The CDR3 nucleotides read TGCGCCAGCAGTGCCAGACAGGGGTGTGATCAGCCCCAGCATTTT.

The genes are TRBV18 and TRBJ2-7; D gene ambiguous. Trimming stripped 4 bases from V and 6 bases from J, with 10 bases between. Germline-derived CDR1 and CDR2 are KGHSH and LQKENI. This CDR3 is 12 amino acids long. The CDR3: CASSLSQAEQYF. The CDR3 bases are TGTGCCAGCTCACTCAGCCAGGCCGAGCAGTACTTC. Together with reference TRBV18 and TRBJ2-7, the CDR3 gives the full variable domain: NAGVMQNPRHLVRRRGQEARLRCSPMKGHSHVYWYRQLPEEGLKFMVYLQKENIIDESGMPKERFSAEFPKEGPSILRIQQVVRGDSAAYFCASSLSQAEQYFGPGTRLTVT.

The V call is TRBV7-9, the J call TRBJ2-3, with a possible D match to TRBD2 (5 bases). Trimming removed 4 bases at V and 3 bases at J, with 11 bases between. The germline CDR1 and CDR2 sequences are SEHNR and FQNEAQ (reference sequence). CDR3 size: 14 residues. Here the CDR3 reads CASSSLTNTDTQYF. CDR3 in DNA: TGTGCCAGCAGCTCGCTGACTAATACAGATACGCAGTATTTT.

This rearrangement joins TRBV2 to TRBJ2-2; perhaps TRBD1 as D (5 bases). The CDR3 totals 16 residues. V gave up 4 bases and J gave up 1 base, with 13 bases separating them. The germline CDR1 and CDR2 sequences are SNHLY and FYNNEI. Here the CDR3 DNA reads TGTGCCAGCAGTGTAACCCGACAGCTGAACACCGGGGAGCTGTTTTTT. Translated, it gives CASSVTRQLNTGELFF.